Listed below are T cell receptor beta chains from one sample, sequenced in a study of blood T cell repertoires in COVID-19. Here immunoSEQ multiplex PCR was the method, and the copy in TCRdb shows in-frame clones only, minus some. The sample has more than 150,000 clones, less than 90% seen once. Sequencing used peripheral blood. These receptors all stem from a man aged 18 to 35 with active or convalescent COVID-19. Each CDR3 is given with its conserved first and last residue. A D gene is named only where the DNA matches it firmly. Clone size is not always given. Where it is, it says once, few, many or a class for expanded clones.

>TRBJ2-1|few|TRBV19|TRBD1
CASVGTGYRHEQFF
TGTGCCAGTGTCGGGACAGGGTATCGCCATGAGCAGTTCTTC
>TRBJ1-2|-|TRBV19|TRBD1
CASSLDRGRDQGYTF
TGTGCCAGTAGTCTTGACAGGGGCCGGGATCAGGGCTACACCTTC
>TRBJ1-2|medium-sized|TRBV6-5|-
CATKQVQPNYGYTF
TGTGCCACCAAACAGGTTCAACCTAACTATGGCTACACCTTC
>TRBJ2-1|-|TRBV9|TRBD2
CASSATGWGRGGWNEQFF
TGTGCCAGCAGCGCGACCGGATGGGGGCGGGGGGGCTGGAATGAGCAGTTCTTC
>TRBJ2-2|once|TRBV18|-
CASSPKRADNTGELFF
TGTGCCAGCTCACCAAAGCGAGCGGACAACACCGGGGAGCTGTTTTTT
>TRBJ2-5|-|TRBV6-5|-
CASSYGRGRETQYF
TGTGCCAGCAGTTACGGGCGGGGTAGGGAGACCCAGTACTTC
>TRBJ2-7|once|TRBV5-1|-
CASRPGPLSSEQYF
TGCGCCAGCCGTCCAGGGCCCCTTTCGTCCGAGCAGTACTTC
>TRBJ2-5|-|TRBV6-1|TRBD1
CASSEVGGTGGETQYF
TGTGCCAGCAGTGAAGTGGGGGGGACAGGGGGAGAGACCCAGTACTTC
>TRBJ1-1|-|TRBV5-1|TRBD1
CASSGTGGKHTEAFF
TGCGCCAGCTCCGGGACAGGGGGTAAGCACACTGAAGCTTTCTTT
>TRBJ2-1|-|TRBV5-8|-
CASSLGTAAYNEQFF
TGTGCCAGCAGCTTGGGGACTGCAGCCTACAATGAGCAGTTCTTC
>TRBJ2-7|-|TRBV6-5|TRBD1
CASSYAGQGAREQYF
TGTGCCAGCAGTTACGCGGGACAGGGGGCGCGAGAGCAGTACTTC
>TRBJ2-4|-|TRBV28|TRBD1
CASSLYGTGLMAKNIQYF
TGTGCCAGCAGTTTATACGGGACAGGGCTTATGGCCAAAAACATTCAGTACTTC
>TRBJ2-2|-|TRBV27|TRBD2
CASSLSGGSPNTGELFF
TGTGCCAGCAGTTTATCGGGGGGGAGCCCCAACACCGGGGAGCTGTTTTTT
>TRBJ2-1|-|TRBV19|-
CASSISTNYEQFF
TGTGCCAGTAGTATCTCTACCAACTATGAGCAGTTCTTC
>TRBJ2-3|-|TRBV5-5|-
CASSLIKDTQYF
TGTGCCAGCAGCTTGATCAAAGATACGCAGTATTTT
>TRBJ2-2|-|TRBV5-6|-
CASSLRDGGGALGGELFF
TGTGCCAGCAGCTTGAGGGATGGAGGGGGGGCCCTTGGCGGGGAGCTGTTTTTT
>TRBJ2-2|-|TRBV3-1/TRBV3-2|TRBD1
CASSQDLDRVRAGELFF
TGTGCCAGCAGCCAAGATCTTGACAGGGTACGGGCCGGGGAGCTGTTTTTT
>TRBJ1-6|-|TRBV6-1|TRBD1
CASSEKPRQGASSPLHF
TGTGCCAGCAGTGAAAAACCCCGACAGGGGGCGTCTTCACCCCTCCACTTT
>TRBJ1-6|-|TRBV5-1|-
CASSFGTRVGSPLHF
TGCGCCAGCAGCTTCGGGACACGCGTAGGGTCACCCCTCCACTTT
>TRBJ1-4|-|TRBV19|-
CASSTQGFNEKLFF
TGTGCCAGTAGTACCCAGGGGTTTAATGAAAAACTGTTTTTT
>TRBJ2-1|-|TRBV29-1|-
CSVEAEDPSRNEQFF
TGCAGCGTTGAAGCGGAGGACCCGAGTAGGAATGAGCAGTTCTTC
>TRBJ2-1|-|TRBV21-1|-
CASSKAGGGFYNEQFF
TGTGCCAGCAGCAAAGCTGGCGGGGGCTTCTACAATGAGCAGTTCTTC
>TRBJ2-7|-|TRBV7-2|TRBD2
CASSLIPGLASYEQYF
TGTGCCAGCAGCTTAATTCCGGGACTAGCCTCCTACGAGCAGTACTTC
>TRBJ2-7|-|TRBV3-1/TRBV3-2|-
CASSRKGFLYEQYF
TGTGCCAGCAGCCGTAAGGGGTTTCTGTACGAGCAGTACTTC
>TRBJ1-5|few|TRBV27|-
CASSLGHHNQPQHF
TGTGCCAGCAGTTTAGGGCACCACAATCAGCCCCAGCATTTT
>TRBJ2-1|-|TRBV9|TRBD2
CASSVGWGTSRAEQFF
TGTGCCAGCAGCGTAGGATGGGGGACTAGCAGGGCTGAGCAGTTCTTC
>TRBJ1-6|-|TRBV10-3|TRBD1
CAIRKGQGGSPLHF
TGTGCCATCAGGAAAGGACAGGGTGGTTCACCCCTCCACTTT
>TRBJ1-2|few|TRBV27|-
CASSAPDSSYGYTF
TGTGCCAGCAGTGCGCCGGACAGCAGCTATGGCTACACCTTC
>TRBJ1-2|-|TRBV7-8|TRBD1
CASSWGQEVISTGYTF
TGTGCCAGCAGCTGGGGACAGGAAGTAATCTCTACGGGCTACACCTTC
>TRBJ1-2|few|TRBV27|-
CASSSDRVYGYTF
TGTGCCAGCAGTTCTGACAGAGTCTATGGCTACACCTTC
>TRBJ2-7|-|TRBV5-6|-
CASSFWTAYEQYF
TGTGCCAGCAGCTTTTGGACAGCCTACGAGCAGTACTTC
>TRBJ1-1|few|TRBV30|-
CAWRPGHVNTEAFF
TGTGCCTGGAGACCGGGACACGTCAACACTGAAGCTTTCTTT